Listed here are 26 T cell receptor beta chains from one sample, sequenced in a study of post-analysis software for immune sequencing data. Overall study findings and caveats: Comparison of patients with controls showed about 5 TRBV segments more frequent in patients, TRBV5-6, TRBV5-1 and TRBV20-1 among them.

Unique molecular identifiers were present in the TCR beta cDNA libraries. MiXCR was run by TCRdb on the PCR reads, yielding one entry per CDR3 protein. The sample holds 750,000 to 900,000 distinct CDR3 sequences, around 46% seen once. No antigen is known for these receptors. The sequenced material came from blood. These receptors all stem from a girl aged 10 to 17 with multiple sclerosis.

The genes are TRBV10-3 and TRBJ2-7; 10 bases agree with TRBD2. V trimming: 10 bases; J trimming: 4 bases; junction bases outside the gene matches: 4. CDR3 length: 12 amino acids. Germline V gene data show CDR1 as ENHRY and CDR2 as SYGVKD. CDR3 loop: CATLAGAYEQYF. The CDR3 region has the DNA TGTGCCACCCTAGCGGGAGCGTACGAGCAGTACTTC.

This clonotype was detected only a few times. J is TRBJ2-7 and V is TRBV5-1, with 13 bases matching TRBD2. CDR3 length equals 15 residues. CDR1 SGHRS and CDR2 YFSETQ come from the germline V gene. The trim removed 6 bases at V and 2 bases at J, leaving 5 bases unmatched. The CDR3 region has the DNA TGCGCCAGCACCGCCGGGACTAGCGGGACCTACGAGCAGTACTTC. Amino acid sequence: CASTAGTSGTYEQYF.

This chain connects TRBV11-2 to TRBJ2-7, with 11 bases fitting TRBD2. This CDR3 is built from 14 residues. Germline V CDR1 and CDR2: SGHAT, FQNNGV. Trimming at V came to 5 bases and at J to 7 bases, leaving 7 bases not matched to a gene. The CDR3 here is CASSRTSGSDEQYF. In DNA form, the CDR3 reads TGTGCCAGCAGCCGAACTAGCGGGAGTGATGAGCAGTACTTC.

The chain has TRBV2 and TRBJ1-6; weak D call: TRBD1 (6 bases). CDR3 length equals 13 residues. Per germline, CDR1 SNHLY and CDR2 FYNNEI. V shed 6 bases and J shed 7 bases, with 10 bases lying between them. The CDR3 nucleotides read TGTGCCAGCAGCAGGGGTAGAAATTCACCCCTCCACTTT. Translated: CASSRGRNSPLHF. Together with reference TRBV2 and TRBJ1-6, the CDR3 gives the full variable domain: EPEVTQTPSHQVTQMGQEVILRCVPISNHLYFYWYRQILGQKVEFLVSFYNNEISEKSEIFDDQFSVERPDGSNFTLKIRSTKLEDSAMYFCASSRGRNSPLHFGNGTRLTVT.

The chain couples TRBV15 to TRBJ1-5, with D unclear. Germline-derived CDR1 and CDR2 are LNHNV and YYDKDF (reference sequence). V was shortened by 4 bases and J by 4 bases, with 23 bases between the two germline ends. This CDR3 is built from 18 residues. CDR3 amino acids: CATSKSNAGRTLNQPQHF. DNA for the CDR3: TGTGCCACCAGCAAAAGCAACGCCGGCAGGACCCTTAATCAGCCCCAGCATTTT.

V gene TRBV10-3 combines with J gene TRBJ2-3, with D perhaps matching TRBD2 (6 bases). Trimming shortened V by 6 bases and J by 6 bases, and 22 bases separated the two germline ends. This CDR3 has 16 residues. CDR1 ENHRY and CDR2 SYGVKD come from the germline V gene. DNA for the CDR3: TGTGCCATCAGCGTAACTAGCTCGCCCCCGGGGGATACGCAGTATTTT. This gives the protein CAISVTSSPPGDTQYF.

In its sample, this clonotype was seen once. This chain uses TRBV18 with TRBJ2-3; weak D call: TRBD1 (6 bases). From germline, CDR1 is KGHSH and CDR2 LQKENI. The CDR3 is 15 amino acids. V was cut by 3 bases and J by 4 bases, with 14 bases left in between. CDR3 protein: CASSPGQFGADTQYF. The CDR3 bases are TGTGCCAGCTCACCCGGACAGTTCGGGGCAGATACGCAGTATTTT.

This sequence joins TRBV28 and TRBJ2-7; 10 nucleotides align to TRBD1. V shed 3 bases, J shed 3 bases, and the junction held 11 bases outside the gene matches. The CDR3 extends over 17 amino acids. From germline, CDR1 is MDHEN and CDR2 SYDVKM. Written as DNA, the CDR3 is TGTGCCAGCAGTTTCCAAGGACAGGGGGAGGTCATCTACGAGCAGTACTTC. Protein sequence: CASSFQGQGEVIYEQYF.

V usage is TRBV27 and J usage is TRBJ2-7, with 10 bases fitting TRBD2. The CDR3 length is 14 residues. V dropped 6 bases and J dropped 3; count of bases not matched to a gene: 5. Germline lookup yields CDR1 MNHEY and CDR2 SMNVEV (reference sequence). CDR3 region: CASRFVAGGYEQYF. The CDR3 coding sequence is TGTGCCAGCAGGTTCGTAGCGGGAGGCTACGAGCAGTACTTC.

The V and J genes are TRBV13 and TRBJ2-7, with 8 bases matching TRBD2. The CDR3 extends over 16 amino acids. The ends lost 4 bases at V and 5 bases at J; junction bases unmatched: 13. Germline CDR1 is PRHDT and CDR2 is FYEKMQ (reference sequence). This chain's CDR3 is CASSSRALTSEDEQYF. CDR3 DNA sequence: TGTGCCAGCAGCTCCCGAGCCTTGACTAGCGAGGACGAGCAGTACTTC.

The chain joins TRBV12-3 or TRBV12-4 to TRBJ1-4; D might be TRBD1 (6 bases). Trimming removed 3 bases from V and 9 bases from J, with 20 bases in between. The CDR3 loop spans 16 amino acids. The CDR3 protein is CASSFRTGTLPQKLFF. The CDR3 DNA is TGTGCCAGCAGTTTCCGGACCGGGACACTACCCCAAAAACTGTTTTTT.

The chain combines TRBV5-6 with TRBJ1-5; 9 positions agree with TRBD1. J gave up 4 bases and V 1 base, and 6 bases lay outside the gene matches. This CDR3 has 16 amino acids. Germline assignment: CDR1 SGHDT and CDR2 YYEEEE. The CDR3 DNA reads TGTGCCAGCAGCTTGAACCGTGGACAGGGGAATCAGCCCCAGCATTTT. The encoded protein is CASSLNRGQGNQPQHF. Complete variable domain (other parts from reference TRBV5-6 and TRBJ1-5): DAGVTQSPTHLIKTRGQQVTLRCSPKSGHDTVSWYQQALGQGPQFIFQYYEEEERQRGNFPDRFSGHQFPNYSSELNVNALLLGDSALYLCASSLNRGQGNQPQHFGDGTRLSIL.

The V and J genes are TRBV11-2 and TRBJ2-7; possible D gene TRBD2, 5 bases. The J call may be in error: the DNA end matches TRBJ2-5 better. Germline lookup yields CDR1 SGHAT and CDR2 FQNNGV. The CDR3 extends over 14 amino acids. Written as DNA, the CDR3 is TGTGCCAGCAGCCCTCTAACCGGCCGGGGGACCCAGTACTTC. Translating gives CASSPLTGRGTQYF.

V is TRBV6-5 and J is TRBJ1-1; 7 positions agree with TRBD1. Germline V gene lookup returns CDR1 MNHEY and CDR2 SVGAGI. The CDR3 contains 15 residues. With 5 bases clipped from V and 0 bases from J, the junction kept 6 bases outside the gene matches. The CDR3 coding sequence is TGTGCCAGCAGTGCCGGGACAGACATGAACACTGAAGCTTTCTTT. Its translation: CASSAGTDMNTEAFF.

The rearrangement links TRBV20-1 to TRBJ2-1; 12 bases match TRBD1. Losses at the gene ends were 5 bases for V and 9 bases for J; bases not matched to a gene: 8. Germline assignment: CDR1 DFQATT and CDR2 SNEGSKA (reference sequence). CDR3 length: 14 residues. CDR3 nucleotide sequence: TGCAGTGCTCCCCGGGACAGGGGGCAAGGTGAGCAGTTCTTC. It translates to CSAPRDRGQGEQFF.

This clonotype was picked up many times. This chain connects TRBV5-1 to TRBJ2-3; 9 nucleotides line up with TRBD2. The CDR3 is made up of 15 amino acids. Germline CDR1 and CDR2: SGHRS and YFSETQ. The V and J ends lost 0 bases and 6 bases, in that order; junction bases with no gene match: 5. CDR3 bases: TGCGCCAGCAGCTTGGCGGCGGGAGGGCCGGATACGCAGTATTTT. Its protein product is CASSLAAGGPDTQYF.

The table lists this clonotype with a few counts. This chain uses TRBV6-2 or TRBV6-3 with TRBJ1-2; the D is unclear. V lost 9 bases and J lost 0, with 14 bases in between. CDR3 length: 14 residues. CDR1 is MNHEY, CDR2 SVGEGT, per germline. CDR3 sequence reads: CASVPSGANYGYTF. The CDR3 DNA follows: TGTGCCAGTGTACCAAGCGGAGCTAACTATGGCTACACCTTC.

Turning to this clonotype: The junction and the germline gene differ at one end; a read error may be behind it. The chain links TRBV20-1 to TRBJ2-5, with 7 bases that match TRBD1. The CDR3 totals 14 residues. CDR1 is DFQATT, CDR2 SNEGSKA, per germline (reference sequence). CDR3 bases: TGCAGTACTAGAAGGACAGGATATCAAGAGACCCAGTACTTC. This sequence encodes CSTRRTGYQETQYF.

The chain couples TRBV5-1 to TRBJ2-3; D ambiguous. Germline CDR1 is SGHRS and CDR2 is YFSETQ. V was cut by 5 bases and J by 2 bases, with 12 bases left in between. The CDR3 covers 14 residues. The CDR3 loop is CASRISPDTDTQYF. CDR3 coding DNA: TGCGCCAGCAGAATCAGCCCCGACACAGATACGCAGTATTTT.

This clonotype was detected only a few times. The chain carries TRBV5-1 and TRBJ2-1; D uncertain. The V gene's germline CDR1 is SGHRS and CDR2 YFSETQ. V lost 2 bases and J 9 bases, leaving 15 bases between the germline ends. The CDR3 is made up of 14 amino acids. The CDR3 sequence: CASSFEYDLGEQFF. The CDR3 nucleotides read TGCGCCAGCAGCTTTGAATACGACCTTGGTGAGCAGTTCTTC.

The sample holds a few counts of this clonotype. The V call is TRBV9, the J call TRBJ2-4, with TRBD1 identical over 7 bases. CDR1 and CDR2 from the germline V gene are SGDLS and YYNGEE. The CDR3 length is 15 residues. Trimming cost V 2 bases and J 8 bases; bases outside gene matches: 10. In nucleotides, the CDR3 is TGTGCCAGCAGCGTCTCGACAGGGCTGGAGGACATTCAGTACTTC. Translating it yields CASSVSTGLEDIQYF.

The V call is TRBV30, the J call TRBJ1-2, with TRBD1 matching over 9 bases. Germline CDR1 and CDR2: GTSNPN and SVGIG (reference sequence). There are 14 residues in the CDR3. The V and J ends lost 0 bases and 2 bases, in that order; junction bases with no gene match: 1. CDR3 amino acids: CAWSVDRGNYGYTF. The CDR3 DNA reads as TGTGCCTGGAGTGTGGACAGGGGCAACTATGGCTACACCTTC.

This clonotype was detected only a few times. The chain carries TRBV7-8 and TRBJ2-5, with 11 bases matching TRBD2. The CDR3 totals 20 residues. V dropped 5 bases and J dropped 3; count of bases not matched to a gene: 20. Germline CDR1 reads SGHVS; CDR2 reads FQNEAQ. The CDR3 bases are TGTGCCAGCAGCCCTATGAACCGACTAGCGGGATTGGCTAAGAAAGAGACCCAGTACTTC. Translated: CASSPMNRLAGLAKKETQYF.

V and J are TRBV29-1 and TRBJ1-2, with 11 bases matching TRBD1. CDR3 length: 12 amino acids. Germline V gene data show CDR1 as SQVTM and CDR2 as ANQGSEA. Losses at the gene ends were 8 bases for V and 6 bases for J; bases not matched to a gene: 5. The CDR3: CSMGQGGDGYTF. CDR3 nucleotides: TGCAGCATGGGACAGGGGGGTGATGGCTACACCTTC.

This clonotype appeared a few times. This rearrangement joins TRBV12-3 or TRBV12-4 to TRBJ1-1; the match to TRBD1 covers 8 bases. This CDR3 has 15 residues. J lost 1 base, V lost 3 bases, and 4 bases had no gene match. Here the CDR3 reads CASSFQTGANTEAFF. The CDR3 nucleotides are TGTGCCAGCAGTTTCCAGACAGGGGCGAACACTGAAGCTTTCTTT.

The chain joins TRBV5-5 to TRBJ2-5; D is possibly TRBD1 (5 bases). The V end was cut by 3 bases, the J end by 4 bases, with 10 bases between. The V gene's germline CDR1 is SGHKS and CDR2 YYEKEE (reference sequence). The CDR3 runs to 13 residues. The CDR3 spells CASSWATAETQYF. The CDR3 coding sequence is TGTGCCAGCAGCTGGGCGACAGCAGAGACCCAGTACTTC.